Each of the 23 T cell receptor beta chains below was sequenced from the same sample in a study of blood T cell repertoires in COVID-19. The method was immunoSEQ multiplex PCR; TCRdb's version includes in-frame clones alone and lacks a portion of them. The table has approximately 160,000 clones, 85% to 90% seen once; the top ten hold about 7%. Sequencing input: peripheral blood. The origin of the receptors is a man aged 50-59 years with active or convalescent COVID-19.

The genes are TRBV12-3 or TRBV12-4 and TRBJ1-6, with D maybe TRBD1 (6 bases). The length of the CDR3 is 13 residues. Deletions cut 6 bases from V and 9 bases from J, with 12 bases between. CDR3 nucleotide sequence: TGTGCCAGCAGGAACGCAGGGGCTTCACCCCTCCACTTT. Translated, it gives CASRNAGASPLHF.

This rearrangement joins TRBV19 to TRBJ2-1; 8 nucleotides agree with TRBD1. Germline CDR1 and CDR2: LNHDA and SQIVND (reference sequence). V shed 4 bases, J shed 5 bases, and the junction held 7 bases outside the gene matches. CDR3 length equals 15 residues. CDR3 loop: CASSNTGGRNNEQFF. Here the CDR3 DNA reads TGTGCCAGTAGTAATACAGGGGGTCGGAACAATGAGCAGTTCTTC.

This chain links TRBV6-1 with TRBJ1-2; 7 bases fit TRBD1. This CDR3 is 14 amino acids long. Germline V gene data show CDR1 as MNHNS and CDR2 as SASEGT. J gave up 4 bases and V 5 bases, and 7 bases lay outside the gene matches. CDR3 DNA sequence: TGTGCCAGCAGTTCCACAGGGGCCCCCTATGGCTACACCTTC. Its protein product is CASSSTGAPYGYTF.

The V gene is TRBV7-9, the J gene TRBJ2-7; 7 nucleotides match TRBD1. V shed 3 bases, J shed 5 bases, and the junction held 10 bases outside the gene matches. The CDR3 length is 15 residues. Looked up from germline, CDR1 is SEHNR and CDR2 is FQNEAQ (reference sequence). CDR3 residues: CASSFSGQPLHEQYF. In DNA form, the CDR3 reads TGTGCCAGCAGCTTCTCGGGACAGCCTTTACACGAGCAGTACTTC.

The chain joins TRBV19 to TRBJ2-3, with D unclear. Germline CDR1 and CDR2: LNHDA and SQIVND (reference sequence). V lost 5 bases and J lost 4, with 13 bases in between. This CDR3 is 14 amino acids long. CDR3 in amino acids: CASSRGENADTQYF. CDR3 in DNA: TGTGCCAGTAGTCGAGGAGAAAACGCAGATACGCAGTATTTT. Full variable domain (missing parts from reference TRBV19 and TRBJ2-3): DGGITQSPKYLFRKEGQNVTLSCEQNLNHDAMYWYRQDPGQGLRLIYYSQIVNDFQKGDIAEGYSVSREKKESFPLTVTSAQKNPTAFYLCASSRGENADTQYFGPGTRLTVL.

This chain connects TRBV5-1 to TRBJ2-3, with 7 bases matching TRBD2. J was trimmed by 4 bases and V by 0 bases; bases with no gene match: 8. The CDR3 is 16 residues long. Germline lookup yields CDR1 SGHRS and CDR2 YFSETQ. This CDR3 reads CASSLEGGWTADTQYF. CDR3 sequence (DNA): TGCGCCAGCAGCTTGGAGGGAGGGTGGACCGCAGATACGCAGTATTTT. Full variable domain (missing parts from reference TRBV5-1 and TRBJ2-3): KAGVTQTPRYLIKTRGQQVTLSCSPISGHRSVSWYQQTPGQGLQFLFEYFSETQRNKGNFPGRFSGRQFSNSRSEMNVSTLELGDSALYLCASSLEGGWTADTQYFGPGTRLTVL.

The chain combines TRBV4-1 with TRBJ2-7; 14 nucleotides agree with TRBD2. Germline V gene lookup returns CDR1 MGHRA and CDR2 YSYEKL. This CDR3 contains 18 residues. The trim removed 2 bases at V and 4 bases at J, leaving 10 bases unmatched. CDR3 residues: CASSQQTSGGASRYEQYF. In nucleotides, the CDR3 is TGCGCCAGCAGCCAACAGACTAGCGGGGGGGCCAGCAGATACGAGCAGTACTTC.

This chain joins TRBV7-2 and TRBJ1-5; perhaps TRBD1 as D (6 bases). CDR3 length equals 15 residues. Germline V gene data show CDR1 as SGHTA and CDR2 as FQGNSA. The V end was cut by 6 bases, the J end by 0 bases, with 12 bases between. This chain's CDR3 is CASSRDRNSNQPQHF. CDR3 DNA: TGTGCCAGCAGTCGTGACAGGAATAGCAATCAGCCCCAGCATTTT. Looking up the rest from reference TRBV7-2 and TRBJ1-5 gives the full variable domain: GAGVSQSPSNKVTEKGKDVELRCDPISGHTALYWYRQSLGQGLEFLIYFQGNSAPDKSGLPSDRFSAERTGGSVSTLTIQRTQQEDSAVYLCASSRDRNSNQPQHFGDGTRLSIL.

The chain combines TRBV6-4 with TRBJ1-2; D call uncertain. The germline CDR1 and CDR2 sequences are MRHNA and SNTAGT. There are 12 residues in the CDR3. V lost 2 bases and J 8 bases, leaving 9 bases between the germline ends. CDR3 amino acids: CASSDRVSGYTF. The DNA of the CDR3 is TGTGCCAGCAGTGACCGGGTATCCGGCTACACCTTC.

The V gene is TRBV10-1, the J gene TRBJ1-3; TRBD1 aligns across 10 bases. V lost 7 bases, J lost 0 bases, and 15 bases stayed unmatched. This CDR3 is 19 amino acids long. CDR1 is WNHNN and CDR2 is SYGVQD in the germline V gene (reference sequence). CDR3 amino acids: CASTGTGDYKNHSGNTIYF. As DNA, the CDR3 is TGCGCCAGCACCGGGACAGGGGACTACAAGAACCACTCTGGAAACACCATATATTTT.

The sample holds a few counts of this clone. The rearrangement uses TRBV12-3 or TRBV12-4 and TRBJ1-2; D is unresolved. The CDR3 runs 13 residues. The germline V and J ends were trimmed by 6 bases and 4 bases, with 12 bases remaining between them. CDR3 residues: CASRKDGSYGYTF. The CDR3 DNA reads TGTGCCAGCAGGAAGGACGGGAGCTATGGCTACACCTTC.

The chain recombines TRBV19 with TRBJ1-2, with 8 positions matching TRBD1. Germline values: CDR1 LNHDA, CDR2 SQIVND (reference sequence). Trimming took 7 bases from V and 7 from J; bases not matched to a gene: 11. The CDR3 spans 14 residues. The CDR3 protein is CASTRSWTGFGYTF. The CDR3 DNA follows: TGTGCCAGTACTCGAAGTTGGACAGGGTTTGGCTACACCTTC.

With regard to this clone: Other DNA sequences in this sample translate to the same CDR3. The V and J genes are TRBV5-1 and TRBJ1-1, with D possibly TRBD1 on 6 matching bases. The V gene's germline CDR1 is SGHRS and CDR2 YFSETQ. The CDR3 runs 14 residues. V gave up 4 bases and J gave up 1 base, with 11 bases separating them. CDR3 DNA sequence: TGCGCCAGCAGCGTACAGGGTGGGAACACTGAAGCTTTCTTT. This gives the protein CASSVQGGNTEAFF.

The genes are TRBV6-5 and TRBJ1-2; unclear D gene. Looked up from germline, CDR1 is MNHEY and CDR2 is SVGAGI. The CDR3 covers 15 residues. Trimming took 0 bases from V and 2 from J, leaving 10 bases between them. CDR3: CASSYSRFSNYGYTF. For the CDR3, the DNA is TGTGCCAGCAGTTACTCGAGGTTCTCGAACTATGGCTACACCTTC.

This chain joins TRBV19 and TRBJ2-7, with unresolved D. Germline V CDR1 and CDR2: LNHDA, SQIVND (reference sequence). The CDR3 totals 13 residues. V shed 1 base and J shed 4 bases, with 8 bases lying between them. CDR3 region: CASSIGRSYEQYF. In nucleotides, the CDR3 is TGTGCCAGTAGTATAGGGCGGAGTTACGAGCAGTACTTC.

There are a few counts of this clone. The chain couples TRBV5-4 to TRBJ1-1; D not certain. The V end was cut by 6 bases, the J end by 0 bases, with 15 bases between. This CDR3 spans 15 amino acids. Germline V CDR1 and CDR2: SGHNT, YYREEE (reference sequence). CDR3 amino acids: CASTSWTKMNTEAFF. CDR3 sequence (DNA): TGTGCCAGCACCTCTTGGACTAAAATGAACACTGAAGCTTTCTTT.

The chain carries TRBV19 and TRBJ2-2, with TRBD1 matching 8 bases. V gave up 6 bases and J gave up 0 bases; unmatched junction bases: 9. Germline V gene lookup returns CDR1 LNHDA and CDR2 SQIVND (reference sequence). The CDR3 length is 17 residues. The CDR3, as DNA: TGTGCCAGTAGAACGACAGGGGAATTTACGAACACCGGGGAGCTGTTTTTT. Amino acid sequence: CASRTTGEFTNTGELFF.

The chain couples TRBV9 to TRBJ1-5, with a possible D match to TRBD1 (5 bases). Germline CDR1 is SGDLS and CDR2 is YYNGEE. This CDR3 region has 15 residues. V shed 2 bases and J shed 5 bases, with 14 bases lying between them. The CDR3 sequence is CASSVGVGGDQPQHF. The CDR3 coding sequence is TGTGCCAGCAGCGTGGGGGTAGGAGGGGATCAGCCCCAGCATTTT.

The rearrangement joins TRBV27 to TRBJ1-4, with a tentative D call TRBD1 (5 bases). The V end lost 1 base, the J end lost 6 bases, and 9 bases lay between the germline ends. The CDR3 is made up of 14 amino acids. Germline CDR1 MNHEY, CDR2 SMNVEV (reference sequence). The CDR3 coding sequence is TGTGCCAGCAGTTTATGGGGGGGGGATGAAAAACTGTTTTTT. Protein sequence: CASSLWGGDEKLFF.

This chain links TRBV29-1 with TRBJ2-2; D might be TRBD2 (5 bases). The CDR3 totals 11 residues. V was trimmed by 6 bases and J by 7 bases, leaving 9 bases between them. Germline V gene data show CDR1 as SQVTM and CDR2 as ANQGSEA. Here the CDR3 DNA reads TGCAGCGTCCTCGAGGGCGGGGAGCTGTTTTTT. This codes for CSVLEGGELFF.

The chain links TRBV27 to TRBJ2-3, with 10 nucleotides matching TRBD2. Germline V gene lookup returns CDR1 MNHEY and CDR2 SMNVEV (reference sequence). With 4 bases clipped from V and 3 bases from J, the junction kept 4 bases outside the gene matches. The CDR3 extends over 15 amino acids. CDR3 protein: CASSSSGSRTDTQYF. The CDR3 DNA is TGTGCCAGCAGTTCTAGCGGGAGTAGGACAGATACGCAGTATTTT.

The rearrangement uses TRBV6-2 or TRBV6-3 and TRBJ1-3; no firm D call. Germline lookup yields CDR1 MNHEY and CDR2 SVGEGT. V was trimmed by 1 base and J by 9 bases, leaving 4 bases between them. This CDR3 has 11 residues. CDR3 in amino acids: CASSYYSTIYF. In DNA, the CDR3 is TGTGCCAGCAGTTACTACAGCACCATATATTTT.

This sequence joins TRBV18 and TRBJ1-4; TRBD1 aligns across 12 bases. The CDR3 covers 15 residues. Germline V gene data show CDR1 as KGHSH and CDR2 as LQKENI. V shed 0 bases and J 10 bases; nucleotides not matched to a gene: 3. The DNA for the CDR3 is TGTGCCAGCTCACCACCGGGGACAGGGGGCGGAAAACTGTTTTTT. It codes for CASSPPGTGGGKLFF.